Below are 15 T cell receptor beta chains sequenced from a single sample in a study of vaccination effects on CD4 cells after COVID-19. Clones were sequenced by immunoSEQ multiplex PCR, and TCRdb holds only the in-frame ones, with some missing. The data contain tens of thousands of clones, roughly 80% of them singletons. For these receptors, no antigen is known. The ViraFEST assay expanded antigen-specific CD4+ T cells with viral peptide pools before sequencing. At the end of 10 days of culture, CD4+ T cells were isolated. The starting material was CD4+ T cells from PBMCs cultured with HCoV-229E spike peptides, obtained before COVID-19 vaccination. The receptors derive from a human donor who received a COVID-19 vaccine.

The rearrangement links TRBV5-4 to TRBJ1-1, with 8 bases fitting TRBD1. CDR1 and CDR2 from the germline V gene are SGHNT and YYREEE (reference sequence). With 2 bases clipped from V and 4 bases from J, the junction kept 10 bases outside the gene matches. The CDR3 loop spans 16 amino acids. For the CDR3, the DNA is TGTGCCAGCAGCTTAACAGGGGGTGGAACGGGCACTGAAGCTTTCTTT. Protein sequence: CASSLTGGGTGTEAFF.

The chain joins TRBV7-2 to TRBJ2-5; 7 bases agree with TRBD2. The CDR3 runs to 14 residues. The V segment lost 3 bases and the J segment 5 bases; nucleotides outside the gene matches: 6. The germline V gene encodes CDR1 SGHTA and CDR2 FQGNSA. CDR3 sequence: CASSFRTSSETQYF. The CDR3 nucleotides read TGTGCCAGCAGCTTCCGGACTAGTTCTGAGACCCAGTACTTC.

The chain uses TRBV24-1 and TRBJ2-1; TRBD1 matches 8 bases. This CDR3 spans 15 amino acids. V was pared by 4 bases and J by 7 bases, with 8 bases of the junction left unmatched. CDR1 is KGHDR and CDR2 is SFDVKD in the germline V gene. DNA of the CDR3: TGTGCCACCAGTGAATCCGGGCAGGGGGCAAATGAGCAGTTCTTC. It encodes CATSESGQGANEQFF.

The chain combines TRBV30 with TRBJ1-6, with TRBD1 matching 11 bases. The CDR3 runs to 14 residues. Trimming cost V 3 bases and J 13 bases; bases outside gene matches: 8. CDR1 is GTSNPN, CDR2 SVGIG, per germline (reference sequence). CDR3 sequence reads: CAWRSGTGGSPLHF. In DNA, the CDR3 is TGTGCCTGGAGGTCGGGGACAGGGGGTTCCCCCCTCCACTTT.

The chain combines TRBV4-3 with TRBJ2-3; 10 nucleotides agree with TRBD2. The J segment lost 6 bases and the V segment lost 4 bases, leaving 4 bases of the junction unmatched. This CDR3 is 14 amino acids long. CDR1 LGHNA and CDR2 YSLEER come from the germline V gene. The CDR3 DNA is TGCGCCAGCAGCCCAAGCGGGGGGGTGGATACGCAGTATTTT. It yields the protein CASSPSGGVDTQYF.

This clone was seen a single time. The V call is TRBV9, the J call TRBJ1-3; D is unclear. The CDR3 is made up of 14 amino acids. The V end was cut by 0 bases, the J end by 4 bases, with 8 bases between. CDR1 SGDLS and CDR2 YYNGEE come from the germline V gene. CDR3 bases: TGTGCCAGCAGCGTAGACCAGAGGGGAAACACCATATATTTT. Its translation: CASSVDQRGNTIYF.

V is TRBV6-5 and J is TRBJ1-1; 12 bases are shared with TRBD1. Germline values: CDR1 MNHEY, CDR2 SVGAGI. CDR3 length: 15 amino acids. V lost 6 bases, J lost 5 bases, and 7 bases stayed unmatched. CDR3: CASRRDRGPRTEAFF. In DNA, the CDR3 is TGTGCCAGCAGAAGGGACAGGGGGCCTCGAACTGAAGCTTTCTTT.

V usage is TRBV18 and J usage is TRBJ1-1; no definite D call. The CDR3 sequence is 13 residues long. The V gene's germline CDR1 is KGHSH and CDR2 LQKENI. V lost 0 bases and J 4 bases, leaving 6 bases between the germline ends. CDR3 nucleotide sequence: TGTGCCAGCTCACCACCTCCGGGCACTGAAGCTTTCTTT. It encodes CASSPPPGTEAFF.

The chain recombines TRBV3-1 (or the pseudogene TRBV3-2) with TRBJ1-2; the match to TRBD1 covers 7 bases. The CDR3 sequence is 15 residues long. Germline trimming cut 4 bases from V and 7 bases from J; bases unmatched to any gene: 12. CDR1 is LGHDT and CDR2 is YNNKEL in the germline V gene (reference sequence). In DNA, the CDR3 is TGTGCCAGCAGCCCAGACAGGGAACGAGCTTCTGGCTACACCTTC. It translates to CASSPDRERASGYTF.

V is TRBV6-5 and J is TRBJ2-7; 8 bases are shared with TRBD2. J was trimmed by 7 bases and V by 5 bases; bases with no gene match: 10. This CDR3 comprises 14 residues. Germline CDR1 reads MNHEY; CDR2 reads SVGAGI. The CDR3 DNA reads TGTGCCAGCAGTCAACGGGGGGGCCCAGGGGAGCAGTACGTC. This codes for CASSQRGGPGEQYV.

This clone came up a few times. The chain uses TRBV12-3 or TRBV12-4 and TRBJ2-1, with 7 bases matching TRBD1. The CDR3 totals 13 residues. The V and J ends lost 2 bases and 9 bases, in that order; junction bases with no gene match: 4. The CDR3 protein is CASSLLGGLEQFF. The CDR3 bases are TGTGCCAGCAGTTTACTAGGGGGCCTTGAGCAGTTCTTC.

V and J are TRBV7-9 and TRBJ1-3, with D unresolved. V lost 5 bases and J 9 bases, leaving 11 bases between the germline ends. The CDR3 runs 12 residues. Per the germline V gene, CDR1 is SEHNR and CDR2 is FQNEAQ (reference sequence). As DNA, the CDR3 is TGTGCCAGCAGCCCCGCGGGCGGCACCATATATTTT. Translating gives CASSPAGGTIYF.

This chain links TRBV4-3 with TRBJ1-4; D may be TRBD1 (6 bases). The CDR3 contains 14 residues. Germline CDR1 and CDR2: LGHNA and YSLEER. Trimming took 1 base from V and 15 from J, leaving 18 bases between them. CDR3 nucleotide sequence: TGCGCCAGCAGCCAAGTATCGGCACAGGGCAACATGTTTTTT. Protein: CASSQVSAQGNMFF.

In DNA form, the CDR3 reads TGTGCCAGCAGCTTGGTCGGGGGCGGGGAGACCCAGTACTTC. It yields the protein CASSLVGGGETQYF. The rearrangement joins TRBV5-5 to TRBJ2-5; D is possibly TRBD1 or TRBD2 (6 bases each). The V end lost 0 bases, the J end lost 5 bases, and 11 bases lay between the germline ends. CDR1 is SGHKS, CDR2 YYEKEE, per germline (reference sequence). The CDR3 has 14 residues.

CDR3 coding DNA: TGTGCCAGCTCACTCTTCTCGGGAGAGACGAACACCGGGGAGCTGTTTTTT. Its protein product is CASSLFSGETNTGELFF. V and J are TRBV18 and TRBJ2-2; D perhaps matches TRBD2 (6 bases). The CDR3 has 17 amino acids. Trimming pared 4 bases from V and 0 bases from J, leaving 15 bases between. CDR1 and CDR2 from the germline V gene are KGHSH and LQKENI. The whole variable domain, filled in from reference TRBV18 and TRBJ2-2, reads NAGVMQNPRHLVRRRGQEARLRCSPMKGHSHVYWYRQLPEEGLKFMVYLQKENIIDESGMPKERFSAEFPKEGPSILRIQQVVRGDSAAYFCASSLFSGETNTGELFFGEGSRLTVL.